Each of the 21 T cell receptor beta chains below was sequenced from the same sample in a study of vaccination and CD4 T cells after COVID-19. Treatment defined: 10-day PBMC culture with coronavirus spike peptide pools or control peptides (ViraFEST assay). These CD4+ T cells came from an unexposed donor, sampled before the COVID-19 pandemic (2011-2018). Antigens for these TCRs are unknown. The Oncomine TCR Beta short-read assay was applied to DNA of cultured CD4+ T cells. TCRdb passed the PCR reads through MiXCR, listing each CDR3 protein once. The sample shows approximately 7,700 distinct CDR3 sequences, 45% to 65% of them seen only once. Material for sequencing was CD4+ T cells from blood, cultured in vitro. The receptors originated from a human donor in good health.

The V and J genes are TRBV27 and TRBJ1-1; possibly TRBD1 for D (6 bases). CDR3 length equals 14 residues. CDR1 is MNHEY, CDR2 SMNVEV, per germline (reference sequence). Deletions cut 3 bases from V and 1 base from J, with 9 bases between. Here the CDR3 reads CASSFRGGNTEAFF. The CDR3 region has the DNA TGTGCCAGCAGTTTCAGGGGAGGGAACACTGAAGCTTTCTTT.

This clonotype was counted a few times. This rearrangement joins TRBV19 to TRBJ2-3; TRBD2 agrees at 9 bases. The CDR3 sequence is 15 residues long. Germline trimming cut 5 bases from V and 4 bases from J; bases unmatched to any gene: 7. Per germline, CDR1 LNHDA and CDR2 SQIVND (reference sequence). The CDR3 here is CASSFSGGRADTQYF. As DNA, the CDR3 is TGTGCCAGTAGTTTTAGCGGGGGACGTGCAGATACGCAGTATTTT.

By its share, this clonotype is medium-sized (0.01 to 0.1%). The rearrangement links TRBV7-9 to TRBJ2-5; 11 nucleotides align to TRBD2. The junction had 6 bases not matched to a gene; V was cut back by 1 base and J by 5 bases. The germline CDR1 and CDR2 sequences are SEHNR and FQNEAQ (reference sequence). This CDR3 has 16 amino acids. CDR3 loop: CASSLGLAGTLETQYF. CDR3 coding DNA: TGTGCCAGCAGCTTAGGACTAGCGGGGACCCTGGAGACCCAGTACTTC.

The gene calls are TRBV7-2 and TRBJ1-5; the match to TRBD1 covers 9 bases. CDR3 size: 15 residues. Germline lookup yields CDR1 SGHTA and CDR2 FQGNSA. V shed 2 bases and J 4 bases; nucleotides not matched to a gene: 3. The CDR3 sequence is CASSLRTGANQPQHF. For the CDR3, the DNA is TGTGCCAGCAGCTTACGGACAGGGGCGAATCAGCCCCAGCATTTT.

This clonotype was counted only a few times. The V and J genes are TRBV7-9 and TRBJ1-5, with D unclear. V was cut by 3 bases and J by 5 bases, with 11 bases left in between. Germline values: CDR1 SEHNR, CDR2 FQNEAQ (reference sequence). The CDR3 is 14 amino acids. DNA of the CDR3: TGTGCCAGCAGCTTTGAAACAGATCATCAGCCCCAGCATTTT. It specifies CASSFETDHQPQHF.

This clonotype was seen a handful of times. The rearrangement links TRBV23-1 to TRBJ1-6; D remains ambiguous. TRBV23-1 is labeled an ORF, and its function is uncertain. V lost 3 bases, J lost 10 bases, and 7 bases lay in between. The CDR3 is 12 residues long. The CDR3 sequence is CASSQGGSPLHF. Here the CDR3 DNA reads TGCGCCAGCAGTCAGGGCGGGTCACCCCTCCACTTT.

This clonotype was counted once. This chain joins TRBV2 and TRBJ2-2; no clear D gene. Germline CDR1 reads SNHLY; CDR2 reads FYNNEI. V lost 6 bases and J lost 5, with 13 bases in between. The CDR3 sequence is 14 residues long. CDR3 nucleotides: TGTGCCAGCAGGACGACGGCCGGGACCGGGGAGCTGTTTTTT. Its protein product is CASRTTAGTGELFF. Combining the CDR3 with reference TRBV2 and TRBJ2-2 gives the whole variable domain EPEVTQTPSHQVTQMGQEVILRCVPISNHLYFYWYRQILGQKVEFLVSFYNNEISEKSEIFDDQFSVERPDGSNFTLKIRSTKLEDSAMYFCASRTTAGTGELFFGEGSRLTVL.

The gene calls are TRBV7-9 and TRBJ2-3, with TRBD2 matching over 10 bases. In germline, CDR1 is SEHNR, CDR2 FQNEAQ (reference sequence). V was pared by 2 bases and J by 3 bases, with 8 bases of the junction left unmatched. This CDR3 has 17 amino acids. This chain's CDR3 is CASSLLKLGLATDTQYF. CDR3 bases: TGTGCCAGCAGCTTACTTAAATTGGGACTAGCGACAGATACGCAGTATTTT.

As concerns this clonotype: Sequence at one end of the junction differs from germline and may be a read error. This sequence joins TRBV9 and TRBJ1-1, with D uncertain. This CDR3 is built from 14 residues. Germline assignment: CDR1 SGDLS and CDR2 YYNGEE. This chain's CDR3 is CASSVLWAGTGAFF. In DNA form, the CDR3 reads TGTGCCAGCAGCGTATTGTGGGCTGGCACTGGAGCTTTCTTT. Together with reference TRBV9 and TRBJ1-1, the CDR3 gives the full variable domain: DSGVTQTPKHLITATGQRVTLRCSPRSGDLSVYWYQQSLDQGLQFLIQYYNGEERAKGNILERFSAQQFPDLHSELNLSSLELGDSALYFCASSVLWAGTGAFFGQGTRLTVV.

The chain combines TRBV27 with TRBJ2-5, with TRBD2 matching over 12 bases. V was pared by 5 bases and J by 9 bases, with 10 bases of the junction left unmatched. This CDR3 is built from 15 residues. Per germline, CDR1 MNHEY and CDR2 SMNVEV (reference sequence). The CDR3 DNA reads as TGTGCCAGCAGTCCGGCCTGGACTAGCGGGGATCCCCAGTACTTC. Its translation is CASSPAWTSGDPQYF.

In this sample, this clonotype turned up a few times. The CDR3 here is CSAHPGTGRAGELFF. CDR3 sequence (DNA): TGCAGTGCGCACCCCGGGACAGGGAGGGCCGGGGAGCTGTTTTTT. V usage is TRBV20-1 and J usage is TRBJ2-2; 9 bases fit TRBD1. Germline CDR1 is DFQATT and CDR2 is SNEGSKA (reference sequence). V shed 6 bases, J shed 6 bases, and the junction held 11 bases outside the gene matches. The CDR3 contains 15 residues.

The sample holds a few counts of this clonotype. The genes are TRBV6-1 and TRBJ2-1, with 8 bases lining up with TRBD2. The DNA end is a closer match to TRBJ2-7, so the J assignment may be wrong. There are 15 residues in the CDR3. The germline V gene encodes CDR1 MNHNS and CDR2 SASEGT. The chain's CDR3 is CASSETGLVSHEQYF. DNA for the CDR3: TGTGCCAGCAGTGAAACGGGACTAGTTAGTCACGAGCAGTACTTC.

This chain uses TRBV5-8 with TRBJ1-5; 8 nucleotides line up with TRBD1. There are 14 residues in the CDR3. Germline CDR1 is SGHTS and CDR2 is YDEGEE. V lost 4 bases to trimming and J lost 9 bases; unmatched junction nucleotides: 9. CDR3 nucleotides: TGTGCCAGCAGCGGGACAGGCGGCGAGAGGCCCCAGCATTTT. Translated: CASSGTGGERPQHF.

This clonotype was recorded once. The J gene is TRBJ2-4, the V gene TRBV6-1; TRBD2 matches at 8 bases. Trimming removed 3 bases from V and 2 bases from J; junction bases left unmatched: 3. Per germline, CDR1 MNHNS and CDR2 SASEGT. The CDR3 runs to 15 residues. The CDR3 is CASSEAGGTKNIQYF. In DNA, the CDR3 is TGTGCCAGCAGTGAGGCGGGGGGCACCAAAAACATTCAGTACTTC.

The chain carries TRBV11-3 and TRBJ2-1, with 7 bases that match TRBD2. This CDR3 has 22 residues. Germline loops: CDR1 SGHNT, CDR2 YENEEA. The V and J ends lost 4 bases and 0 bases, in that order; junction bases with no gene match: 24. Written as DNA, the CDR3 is TGTGCCAGCAGCTCAACCCCTCGACTAGCCGATTCCCCTCTTAGCTCCTACAATGAGCAGTTCTTC. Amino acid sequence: CASSSTPRLADSPLSSYNEQFF. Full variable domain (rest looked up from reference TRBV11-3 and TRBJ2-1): EAGVVQSPRYKIIEKKQPVAFWCNPISGHNTLYWYLQNLGQGPELLIRYENEEAVDDSQLPKDRFSAERLKGVDSTLKIQPAELGDSAVYLCASSSTPRLADSPLSSYNEQFFGPGTRLTVL.

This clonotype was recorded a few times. This chain's CDR3 is CASSGSGNQPQHF. CDR3 nucleotide sequence: TGTGCCAGTAGTGGGTCAGGCAATCAGCCCCAGCATTTT. V is TRBV19 and J is TRBJ1-5; no clear D gene. There are 13 residues in the CDR3. Germline V gene data show CDR1 as LNHDA and CDR2 as SQIVND (reference sequence). Trimming stripped 5 bases from V and 2 bases from J, with 7 bases between.

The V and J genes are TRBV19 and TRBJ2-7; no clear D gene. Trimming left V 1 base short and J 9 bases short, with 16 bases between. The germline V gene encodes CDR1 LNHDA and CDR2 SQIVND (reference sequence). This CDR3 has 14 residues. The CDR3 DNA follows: TGTGCCAGTAGTATAGTGGGATCTGAAGGCTCGCAGTACTTC. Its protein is CASSIVGSEGSQYF.

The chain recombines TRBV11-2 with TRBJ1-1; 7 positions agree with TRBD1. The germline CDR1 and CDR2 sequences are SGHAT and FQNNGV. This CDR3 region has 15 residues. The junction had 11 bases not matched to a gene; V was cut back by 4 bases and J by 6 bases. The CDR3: CASSSSRTGPAEAFF. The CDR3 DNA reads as TGTGCCAGCAGCTCGTCCCGGACAGGACCCGCTGAAGCTTTCTTT. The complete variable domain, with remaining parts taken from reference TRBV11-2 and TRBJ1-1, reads EAGVAQSPRYKIIEKRQSVAFWCNPISGHATLYWYQQILGQGPKLLIQFQNNGVVDDSQLPKDRFSAERLKGVDSTLKIQPAKLEDSAVYLCASSSSRTGPAEAFFGQGTRLTVV.

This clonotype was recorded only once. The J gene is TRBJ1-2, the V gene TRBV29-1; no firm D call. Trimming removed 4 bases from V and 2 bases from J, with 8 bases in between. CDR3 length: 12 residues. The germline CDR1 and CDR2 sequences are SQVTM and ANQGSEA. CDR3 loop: CSVADRNYGYTF. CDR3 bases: TGCAGCGTTGCGGACCGCAACTATGGCTACACCTTC.

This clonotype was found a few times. The CDR3, as DNA: TGCAGTGCTACTTCGCGGGGACTCAATCAGCCCCAGCATTTT. This encodes CSATSRGLNQPQHF. V is TRBV20-1 and J is TRBJ1-5, with D possibly matching TRBD1 (5 bases). There are 14 residues in the CDR3. V shed 4 bases and J shed 3 bases, with 13 bases lying between them. In germline, CDR1 is DFQATT, CDR2 SNEGSKA (reference sequence).

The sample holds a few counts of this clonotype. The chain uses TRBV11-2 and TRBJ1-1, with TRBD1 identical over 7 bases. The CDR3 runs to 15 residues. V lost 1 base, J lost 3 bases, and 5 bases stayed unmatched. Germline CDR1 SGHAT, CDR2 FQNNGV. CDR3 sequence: CASSLGDSLYTEAFF. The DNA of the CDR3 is TGTGCCAGCAGCTTAGGGGACAGCTTATACACTGAAGCTTTCTTT. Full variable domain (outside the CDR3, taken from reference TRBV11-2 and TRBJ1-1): EAGVAQSPRYKIIEKRQSVAFWCNPISGHATLYWYQQILGQGPKLLIQFQNNGVVDDSQLPKDRFSAERLKGVDSTLKIQPAKLEDSAVYLCASSLGDSLYTEAFFGQGTRLTVV.